A selection of T cell receptor beta chains follows, all from one sample in a study of T cell repertoires in cytomegalovirus infection. TCRdb fed the reads into MiXCR, producing one record per CDR3 protein. The data contain roughly 46,000 distinct CDR3 sequences, approximately 20% of them seen just once; the ten biggest clones take up less than 20%. These receptors' targets are unknown. Sequenced material: PBMCs, sequenced either directly or after in vitro stimulation (not recorded which). Source of these receptors: a human donor in good health (CMV status not recorded). Some clones in this sample may be carry-over from other donors' samples. The CDR3 runs from the conserved cysteine through the conserved F or W. The D gene is left open where the match is weak. Size tells how often a clone was seen (once, few, many) or the class of an expanded clone, and some rows leave it out.

clone size: medium-sized; CDR3 length: 13; D gene: .; V gene: TRBV7-2; J gene: TRBJ2-1; CDR3 DNA: TGTGCCAGCAGCTTACAACTACACAATGAGCAGTTCTTC; CDR3 protein: CASSLQLHNEQFF
clone size: many; CDR3 length: 13; D gene: .; V gene: TRBV7-2; J gene: TRBJ2-5; CDR3 DNA: .; CDR3 protein: CASSFGQGTGAYF
clone size: few; CDR3 length: 12; D gene: .; V gene: TRBV27; J gene: TRBJ2-1; CDR3 DNA: TGTGCCAGCAGCTTCCTCGGCGGCGAGCAGTTCTTC; CDR3 protein: CASSFLGGEQFF
clone size: .; CDR3 length: 16; D gene: TRBD2; V gene: TRBV7-2; J gene: TRBJ2-3; CDR3 DNA: TGTGCCAGCAGTATCGGTCCCGCGGGAGATAGAGATACGCAGTATTTT; CDR3 protein: CASSIGPAGDRDTQYF
clone size: .; CDR3 length: 14; D gene: .; V gene: TRBV19; J gene: TRBJ2-7; CDR3 DNA: TGTGCCAGTAGTACGTCCCGATTAGTCGACGAGCAGTACTTC; CDR3 protein: CASSTSRLVDEQYF
clone size: many; CDR3 length: 13; D gene: .; V gene: TRBV7-6; J gene: TRBJ2-3; CDR3 DNA: TGTGCCAGCAGCTTAGTGGGCCCAGATACGCAGTATTTT; CDR3 protein: CASSLVGPDTQYF
clone size: .; CDR3 length: 13; D gene: .; V gene: TRBV18; J gene: TRBJ1-4; CDR3 DNA: TGTGCCAGCTCACTTGAGATAGTCGAAAAACTGTTTTTT; CDR3 protein: CASSLEIVEKLFF
clone size: few; CDR3 length: 15; D gene: TRBD2; V gene: TRBV5-6; J gene: TRBJ2-1; CDR3 DNA: TGTGCCAGCAGCTCGTTGGCGGGGGGTCACAATGAGCAGTTCTTC; CDR3 protein: CASSSLAGGHNEQFF
clone size: .; CDR3 length: 15; D gene: .; V gene: TRBV6-1; J gene: TRBJ1-2; CDR3 DNA: TGTGCCAGCAGGTCCCAATCGGCAGGAAACTATGGCTACACCTTC; CDR3 protein: CASRSQSAGNYGYTF
clone size: .; CDR3 length: 13; D gene: .; V gene: TRBV20-1; J gene: TRBJ1-3; CDR3 DNA: TGCAGTGCCCCGGATATCCGTGGAAACACCATATATTTT; CDR3 protein: CSAPDIRGNTIYF
clone size: few; CDR3 length: 15; D gene: TRBD2; V gene: TRBV12-3/TRBV12-4; J gene: TRBJ2-5; CDR3 DNA: TGTGCCAGCAGTCCGGGCGCCGGACTAGCGGAGACCCAGTACTTC; CDR3 protein: CASSPGAGLAETQYF
clone size: many; CDR3 length: 18; D gene: .; V gene: TRBV7-9; J gene: TRBJ1-6; CDR3 DNA: TGTGCCAGCAGCCCACCGCGGACCGAGACTACTGGTAATTCACCCCTCCACTTT; CDR3 protein: CASSPPRTETTGNSPLHF
clone size: many; CDR3 length: 13; D gene: .; V gene: TRBV7-9; J gene: TRBJ2-2; CDR3 DNA: TGTGCCAGCAGCAGACAGAACACCGGGGAGCTGTTTTTT; CDR3 protein: CASSRQNTGELFF
clone size: once; CDR3 length: 15; D gene: TRBD1; V gene: TRBV20-1; J gene: TRBJ2-3; CDR3 DNA: TGCAGTGCTAACACCGGGACAGAGTACACAGATACGCAGTATTTT; CDR3 protein: CSANTGTEYTDTQYF
clone size: many; CDR3 length: 14; D gene: .; V gene: TRBV15; J gene: TRBJ2-3; CDR3 DNA: TGTGCCACCAGCAGAACGTCAAGCACAGATACGCAGTATTTT; CDR3 protein: CATSRTSSTDTQYF
clone size: .; CDR3 length: 12; D gene: .; V gene: TRBV29-1; J gene: TRBJ1-1; CDR3 DNA: TGCACCGTTAACCTGGGGGGCACTGAAGCTTTCTTT; CDR3 protein: CTVNLGGTEAFF
clone size: .; CDR3 length: 13; D gene: .; V gene: TRBV6-5; J gene: TRBJ2-1; CDR3 DNA: TGTGCCAGCAGTTACTCGACGGGGGTAGTGCAGTTCTTC; CDR3 protein: CASSYSTGVVQFF
clone size: few; CDR3 length: 13; D gene: .; V gene: TRBV11-2; J gene: TRBJ1-3; CDR3 DNA: TGTGCCGAGGGGACATTCTCTGGAAACACCATATATTTT; CDR3 protein: CAEGTFSGNTIYF
clone size: .; CDR3 length: 14; D gene: .; V gene: TRBV7-9; J gene: TRBJ2-5; CDR3 DNA: TGTGCCAGCAGCTTAGGCAGCCCGCGGGAGACCCAGTACTTC; CDR3 protein: CASSLGSPRETQYF
clone size: many; CDR3 length: 16; D gene: TRBD1; V gene: TRBV28; J gene: TRBJ2-2; CDR3 DNA: TGTGCCAGCAAGAGCCGACAGGGACCGAACACCGGGGAGCTGTTTTTT; CDR3 protein: CASKSRQGPNTGELFF
clone size: .; CDR3 length: 12; D gene: .; V gene: TRBV6-1; J gene: TRBJ2-5; CDR3 DNA: TGTGCCAGCGGGAGGCGCCAAGAGACCCAGTACTTC; CDR3 protein: CASGRRQETQYF
clone size: .; CDR3 length: 13; D gene: .; V gene: TRBV4-3; J gene: TRBJ2-3; CDR3 DNA: TGCGCCAGCAGCCGGGTGGACCTGGATACGCAGTATTTT; CDR3 protein: CASSRVDLDTQYF
clone size: .; CDR3 length: 15; D gene: .; V gene: TRBV27; J gene: TRBJ1-5; CDR3 DNA: TGTGCCAGCAGTGTTGCGGGGTACGGGATTCAGCCCCAGCATTTT; CDR3 protein: CASSVAGYGIQPQHF
clone size: few; CDR3 length: 12; D gene: .; V gene: TRBV2; J gene: TRBJ2-7; CDR3 DNA: TGTGCCAGCAGTGAAGTCCCCTACGAGCAGTACTTC; CDR3 protein: CASSEVPYEQYF
clone size: many; CDR3 length: 15; D gene: TRBD2; V gene: TRBV11-2; J gene: TRBJ2-1; CDR3 DNA: TGTGCCAGCAGCTTATCTTCTAGCGGGTGGAATGAGCAGTTCTTC; CDR3 protein: CASSLSSSGWNEQFF
clone size: many; CDR3 length: 16; D gene: TRBD1; V gene: TRBV19; J gene: TRBJ1-1; CDR3 DNA: TGTGCCAGTAGTTCCGATCCGGGACAGGTGAACACTGAAGCTTTCTTT; CDR3 protein: CASSSDPGQVNTEAFF
clone size: many; CDR3 length: 14; D gene: TRBD1; V gene: TRBV2; J gene: TRBJ1-1; CDR3 DNA: TGTGCCAGCAGTTTTGTTCAGGGGGCCACTGAAGCTTTCTTT; CDR3 protein: CASSFVQGATEAFF
clone size: many; CDR3 length: 12; D gene: .; V gene: TRBV15; J gene: TRBJ1-3; CDR3 DNA: TGTGCCACCAGCAGCAGGTGGGACACCATATATTTT; CDR3 protein: CATSSRWDTIYF
clone size: few; CDR3 length: 14; D gene: .; V gene: TRBV11-3; J gene: TRBJ2-2; CDR3 DNA: TGTGCCAGCAGCCGTGGAGGGAAAGTCGGGGAGCTGTTTTTT; CDR3 protein: CASSRGGKVGELFF
clone size: many; CDR3 length: 16; D gene: TRBD2; V gene: TRBV12-3/TRBV12-4; J gene: TRBJ2-7; CDR3 DNA: TGTGCCAGCAGTCCCGAGGGACTAGCGTACTCCTACGAGCAGTACTTC; CDR3 protein: CASSPEGLAYSYEQYF
clone size: few; CDR3 length: 14; D gene: .; V gene: TRBV30; J gene: TRBJ1-6; CDR3 DNA: TGTGCCTGGAGCGAATCAGGGGTGGGGACACCCCTCCACTTT; CDR3 protein: CAWSESGVGTPLHF
clone size: many; CDR3 length: 18; D gene: .; V gene: TRBV7-2; J gene: TRBJ2-3; CDR3 DNA: TGTGCCAGCAGCTTAAGACAGGGAGGTATGGATAGCACAGATACGCAGTATTTT; CDR3 protein: CASSLRQGGMDSTDTQYF
clone size: .; CDR3 length: 11; D gene: .; V gene: TRBV20-1; J gene: TRBJ2-7; CDR3 DNA: TGCAGTGTAAGCTCCCCCTACGAGCAGTACTTC; CDR3 protein: CSVSSPYEQYF
clone size: .; CDR3 length: 15; D gene: .; V gene: TRBV15; J gene: TRBJ2-3; CDR3 DNA: TGTGCCACCAGGGGTTCGGCAGCTAGCACAGATACGCAGTATTTT; CDR3 protein: CATRGSAASTDTQYF
clone size: many; CDR3 length: 13; D gene: .; V gene: TRBV10-2; J gene: TRBJ1-5; CDR3 DNA: TGCGCCAGCAAGCTGGGTAGCAATCAGCCCCAGCATTTT; CDR3 protein: CASKLGSNQPQHF
clone size: .; CDR3 length: 14; D gene: TRBD2; V gene: TRBV6-8; J gene: TRBJ2-3; CDR3 DNA: TGTGCCAGCATTACTAGCGGTAACACAGATACGCAGTATTTT; CDR3 protein: CASITSGNTDTQYF
clone size: .; CDR3 length: 14; D gene: .; V gene: TRBV10-3; J gene: TRBJ1-4; CDR3 DNA: TGTGCCATCAGTGGTACACAGGGTAATGAAAAACTGTTTTTT; CDR3 protein: CAISGTQGNEKLFF
clone size: few; CDR3 length: 13; D gene: .; V gene: TRBV5-4; J gene: TRBJ2-1; CDR3 DNA: TGTGCCAGCAGCTTGGACGATTGGAGTGAGCAGTTCTTC; CDR3 protein: CASSLDDWSEQFF
clone size: .; CDR3 length: 16; D gene: .; V gene: TRBV4-1; J gene: TRBJ1-6; CDR3 DNA: TGCGCCAGCAGCCAAGATGCGGGACGGGGGAATTCACCCCTCCACTTT; CDR3 protein: CASSQDAGRGNSPLHF
clone size: .; CDR3 length: 14; D gene: .; V gene: TRBV19; J gene: TRBJ2-2; CDR3 DNA: TGTGCCAGCCGGGGCTACGGCGGGACCGGGGAGCTGTTTTTT; CDR3 protein: CASRGYGGTGELFF
clone size: .; CDR3 length: 13; D gene: .; V gene: TRBV20-1; J gene: TRBJ1-5; CDR3 DNA: TGCAGTGCTACGCGACAGGTCGGGCAGCCCCAGCATTTT; CDR3 protein: CSATRQVGQPQHF
clone size: many; CDR3 length: 15; D gene: TRBD2; V gene: TRBV5-4; J gene: TRBJ2-1; CDR3 DNA: TGTGCCAGCAGCTACGGACTAGCGGGATACAATGAGCAGTTCTTC; CDR3 protein: CASSYGLAGYNEQFF
clone size: many; CDR3 length: 15; D gene: TRBD2; V gene: TRBV12-3/TRBV12-4; J gene: TRBJ2-2; CDR3 DNA: TGTGCCAGCAGGGGACTAGCGGGAGACACCGGGGAGCTGTTTTTT; CDR3 protein: CASRGLAGDTGELFF
clone size: many; CDR3 length: 12; D gene: .; V gene: TRBV6-1; J gene: TRBJ2-3; CDR3 DNA: TGTGCCAGCACCCAGTACACAGATACGCAGTATTTT; CDR3 protein: CASTQYTDTQYF
clone size: .; CDR3 length: 16; D gene: TRBD2; V gene: TRBV20-1; J gene: TRBJ2-7; CDR3 DNA: TGCAGTGCTAGAGATTCCGGGACTAGCGGACACTACGAGCAGTACTTC; CDR3 protein: CSARDSGTSGHYEQYF
clone size: few; CDR3 length: 12; D gene: .; V gene: TRBV20-1; J gene: TRBJ1-2; CDR3 DNA: TGCAGTGCTAGCTGGGATCCCTATGGCTACACCTTC; CDR3 protein: CSASWDPYGYTF
clone size: .; CDR3 length: 13; D gene: .; V gene: TRBV29-1; J gene: TRBJ1-1; CDR3 DNA: TGCAGCGTTGTGAGAAGCTTGAACACTGAAGCTTTCTTT; CDR3 protein: CSVVRSLNTEAFF
clone size: .; CDR3 length: 16; D gene: TRBD1; V gene: TRBV27; J gene: TRBJ1-2; CDR3 DNA: TGTGCCAGCAGTTCCGGCAGTCTAGGGGGCCTTTGGGGCTACACCTTC; CDR3 protein: CASSSGSLGGLWGYTF
clone size: many; CDR3 length: 15; D gene: .; V gene: TRBV11-2; J gene: TRBJ1-3; CDR3 DNA: TGTGCCAGCAGCTTAGGAGGGGGCTCTGGAAACACCATATATTTT; CDR3 protein: CASSLGGGSGNTIYF
clone size: many; CDR3 length: 15; D gene: .; V gene: TRBV7-6; J gene: TRBJ2-5; CDR3 DNA: TGTGCCAGCAGCTTCGGAAATTCAGGGTATGAGACCCAGTACTTC; CDR3 protein: CASSFGNSGYETQYF
clone size: .; CDR3 length: 14; D gene: .; V gene: TRBV5-1; J gene: TRBJ2-3; CDR3 DNA: TGCGCCAGCAGCCCAACGGTTAGCACAGATACGCAGTATTTT; CDR3 protein: CASSPTVSTDTQYF
clone size: .; CDR3 length: 15; D gene: TRBD1; V gene: TRBV7-3; J gene: TRBJ1-1; CDR3 DNA: TGTGCCAGCAGCTCCTGGACAGGGGGACCCACTGAAGCTTTCTTT; CDR3 protein: CASSSWTGGPTEAFF